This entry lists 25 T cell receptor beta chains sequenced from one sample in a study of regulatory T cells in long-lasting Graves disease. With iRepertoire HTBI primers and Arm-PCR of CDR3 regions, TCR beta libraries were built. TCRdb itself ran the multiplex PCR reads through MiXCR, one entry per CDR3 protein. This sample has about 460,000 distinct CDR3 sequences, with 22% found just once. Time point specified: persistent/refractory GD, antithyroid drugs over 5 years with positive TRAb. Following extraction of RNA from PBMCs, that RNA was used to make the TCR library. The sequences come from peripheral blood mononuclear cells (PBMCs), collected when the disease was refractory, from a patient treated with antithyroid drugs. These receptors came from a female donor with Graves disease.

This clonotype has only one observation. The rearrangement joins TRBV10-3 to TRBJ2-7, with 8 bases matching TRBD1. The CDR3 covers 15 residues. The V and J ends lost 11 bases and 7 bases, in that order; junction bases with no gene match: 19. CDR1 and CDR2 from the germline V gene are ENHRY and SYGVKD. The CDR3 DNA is TGTGCCTCGGGGTCTGCAGGACAGGGACAAAGGGAGCAGTACTTC. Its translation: CASGSAGQGQREQYF.

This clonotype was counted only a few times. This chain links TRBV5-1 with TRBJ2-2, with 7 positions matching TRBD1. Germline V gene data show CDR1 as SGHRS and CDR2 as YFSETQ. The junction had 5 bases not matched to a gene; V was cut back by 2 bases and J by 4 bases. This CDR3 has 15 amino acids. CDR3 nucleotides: TGCGCCAGCAGCTTAGACAGGGAAGGCACCGGGGAGCTGTTTTTT. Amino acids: CASSLDREGTGELFF.

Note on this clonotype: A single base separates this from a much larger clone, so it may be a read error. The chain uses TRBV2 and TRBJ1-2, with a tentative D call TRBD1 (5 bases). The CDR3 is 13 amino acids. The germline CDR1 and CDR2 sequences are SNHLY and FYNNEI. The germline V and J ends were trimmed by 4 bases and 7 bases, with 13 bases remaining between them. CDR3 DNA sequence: TGTGCCAGCAGTGTAACAGGCGTGGGTGGCTACACCTTC. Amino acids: CASSVTGVGGYTF. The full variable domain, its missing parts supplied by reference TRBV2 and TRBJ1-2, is EPEVTQTPSHQVTQMGQEVILRCVPISNHLYFYWYRQILGQKVEFLVSFYNNEISEKSEIFDDQFSVERPDGSNFTLKIRSTKLEDSAMYFCASSVTGVGGYTFGSGTRLTVV.

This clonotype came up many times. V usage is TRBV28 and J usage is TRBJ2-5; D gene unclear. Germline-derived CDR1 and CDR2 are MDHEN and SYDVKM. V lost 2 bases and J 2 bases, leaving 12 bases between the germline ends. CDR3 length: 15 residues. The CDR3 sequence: CASSLAEKLQETQYF. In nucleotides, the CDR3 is TGTGCCAGCAGTTTAGCCGAAAAACTTCAAGAGACCCAGTACTTC.

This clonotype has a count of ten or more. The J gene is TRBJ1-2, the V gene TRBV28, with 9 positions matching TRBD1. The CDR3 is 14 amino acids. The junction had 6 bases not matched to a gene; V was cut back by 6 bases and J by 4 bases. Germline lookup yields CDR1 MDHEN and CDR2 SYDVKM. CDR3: CASSMRDRVYGYTF. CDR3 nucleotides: TGTGCCAGCAGCATGCGGGACAGGGTCTATGGCTACACCTTC.

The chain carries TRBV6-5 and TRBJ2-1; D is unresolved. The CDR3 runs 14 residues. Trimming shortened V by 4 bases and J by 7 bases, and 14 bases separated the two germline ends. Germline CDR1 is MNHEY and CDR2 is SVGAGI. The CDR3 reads CASSSRFPLNEQFF. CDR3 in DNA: TGTGCCAGCAGTTCTAGGTTTCCCCTTAATGAGCAGTTCTTC.

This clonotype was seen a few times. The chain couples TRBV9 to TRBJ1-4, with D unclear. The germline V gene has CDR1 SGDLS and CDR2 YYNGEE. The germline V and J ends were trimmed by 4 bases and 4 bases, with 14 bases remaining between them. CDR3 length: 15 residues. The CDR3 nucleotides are TGTGCCAGCAGCCCAGGAGCAGAGATTAATGAAAAACTGTTTTTT. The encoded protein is CASSPGAEINEKLFF.

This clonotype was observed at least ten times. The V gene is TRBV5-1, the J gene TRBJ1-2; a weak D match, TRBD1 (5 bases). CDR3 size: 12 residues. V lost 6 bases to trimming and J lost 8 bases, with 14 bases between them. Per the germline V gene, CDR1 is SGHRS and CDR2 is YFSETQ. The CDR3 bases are TGCGCCAGCACCCCAGACAGCGGAGGCTACACCTTC. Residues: CASTPDSGGYTF.

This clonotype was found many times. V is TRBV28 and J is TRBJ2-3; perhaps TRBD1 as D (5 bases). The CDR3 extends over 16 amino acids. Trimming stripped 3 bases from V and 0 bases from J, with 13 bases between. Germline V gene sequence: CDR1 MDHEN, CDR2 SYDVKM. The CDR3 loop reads CASSLGGQGSTDTQYF. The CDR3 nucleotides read TGTGCCAGCAGTTTGGGTGGACAAGGAAGCACAGATACGCAGTATTTT.

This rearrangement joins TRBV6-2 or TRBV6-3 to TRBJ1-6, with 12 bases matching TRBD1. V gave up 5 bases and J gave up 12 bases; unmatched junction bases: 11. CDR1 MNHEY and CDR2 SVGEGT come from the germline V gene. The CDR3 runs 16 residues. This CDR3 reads CASSEAKGTGGLPLHF. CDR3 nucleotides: TGTGCCAGCAGTGAAGCCAAAGGGACAGGGGGCTTACCCCTCCACTTT.

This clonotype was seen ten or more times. CDR3 region: CASSSPGISYEQYF. As DNA, the CDR3 is TGTGCCAGCAGCTCACCAGGGATCTCCTACGAGCAGTACTTC. The rearrangement uses TRBV7-2 and TRBJ2-7, with D tentatively TRBD1 (5 bases). The germline V gene has CDR1 SGHTA and CDR2 FQGNSA. V lost 4 bases and J lost 0, with 10 bases in between. The length of the CDR3 is 14 residues.

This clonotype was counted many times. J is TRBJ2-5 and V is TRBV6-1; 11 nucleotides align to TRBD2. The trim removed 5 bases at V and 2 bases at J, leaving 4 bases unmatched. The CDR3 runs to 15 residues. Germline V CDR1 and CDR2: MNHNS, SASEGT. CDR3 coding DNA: TGTGCCAGCAGTCGTCTAGCGGGGGGACAAGAGACCCAGTACTTC. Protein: CASSRLAGGQETQYF.

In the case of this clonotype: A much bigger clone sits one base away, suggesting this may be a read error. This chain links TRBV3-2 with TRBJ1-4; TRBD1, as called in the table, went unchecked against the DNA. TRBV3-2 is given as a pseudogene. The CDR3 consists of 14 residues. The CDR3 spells CASSRGQSNGKLFF. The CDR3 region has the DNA TGTGCCAGCAGCCGAGGACAGTCTAATGGAAAACTGTTTTTT.

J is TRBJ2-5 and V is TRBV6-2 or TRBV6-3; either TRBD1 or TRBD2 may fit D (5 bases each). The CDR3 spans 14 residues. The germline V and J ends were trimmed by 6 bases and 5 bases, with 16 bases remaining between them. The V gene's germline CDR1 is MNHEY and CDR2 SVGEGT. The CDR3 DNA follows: TGTGCCAGCAGAGCTACGGGACGCCGCGAGACCCAGTACTTC. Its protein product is CASRATGRRETQYF.

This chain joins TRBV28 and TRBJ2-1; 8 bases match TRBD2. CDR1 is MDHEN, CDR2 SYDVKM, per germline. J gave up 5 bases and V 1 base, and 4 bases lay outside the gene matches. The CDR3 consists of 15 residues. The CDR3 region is CASSLLAGIHNEQFF. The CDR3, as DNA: TGTGCCAGCAGTTTATTAGCGGGGATCCACAATGAGCAGTTCTTC.

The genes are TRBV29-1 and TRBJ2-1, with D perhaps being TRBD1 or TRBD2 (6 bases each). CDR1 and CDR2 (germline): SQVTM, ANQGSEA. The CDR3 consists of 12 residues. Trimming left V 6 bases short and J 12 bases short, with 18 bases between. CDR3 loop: CSVLTAGQMQFF. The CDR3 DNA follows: TGCAGCGTACTAACGGCGGGACAAATGCAGTTCTTC.

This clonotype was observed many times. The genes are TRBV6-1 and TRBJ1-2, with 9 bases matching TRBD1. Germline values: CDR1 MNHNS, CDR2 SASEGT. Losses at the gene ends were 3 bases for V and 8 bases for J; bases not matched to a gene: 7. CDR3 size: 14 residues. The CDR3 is CASSDTTGGNGYTF. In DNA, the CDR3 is TGTGCCAGCAGTGACACCACAGGGGGCAACGGCTACACCTTC.

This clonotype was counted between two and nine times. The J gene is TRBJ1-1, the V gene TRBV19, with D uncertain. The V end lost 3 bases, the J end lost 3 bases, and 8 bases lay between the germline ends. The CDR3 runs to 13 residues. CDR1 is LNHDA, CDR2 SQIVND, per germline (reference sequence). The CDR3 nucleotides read TGTGCCAGTAGTATGTTGGGATACACTGAAGCTTTCTTT. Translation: CASSMLGYTEAFF.

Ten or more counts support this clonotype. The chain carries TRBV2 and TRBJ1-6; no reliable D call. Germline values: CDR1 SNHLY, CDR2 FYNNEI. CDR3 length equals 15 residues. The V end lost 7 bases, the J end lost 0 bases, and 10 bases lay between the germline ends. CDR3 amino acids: CASKVEGSYNSPLHF. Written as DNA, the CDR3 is TGTGCCAGCAAGGTTGAGGGCTCCTATAATTCACCCCTCCACTTT.

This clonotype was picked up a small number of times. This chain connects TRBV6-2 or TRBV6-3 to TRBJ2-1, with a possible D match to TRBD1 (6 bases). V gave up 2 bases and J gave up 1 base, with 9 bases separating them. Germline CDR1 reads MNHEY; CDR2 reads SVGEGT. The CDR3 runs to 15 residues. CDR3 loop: CASSYPGQSYNEQFF. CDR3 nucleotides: TGTGCCAGCAGTTACCCCGGACAGTCCTACAATGAGCAGTTCTTC.

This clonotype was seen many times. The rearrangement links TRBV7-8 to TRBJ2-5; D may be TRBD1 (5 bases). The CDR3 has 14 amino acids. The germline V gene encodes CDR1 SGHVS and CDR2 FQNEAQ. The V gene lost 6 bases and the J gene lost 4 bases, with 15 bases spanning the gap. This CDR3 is CASRGLLRGETQYF. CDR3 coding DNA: TGTGCCAGCAGAGGCCTTCTTAGGGGAGAGACCCAGTACTTC. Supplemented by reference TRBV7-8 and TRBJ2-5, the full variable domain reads GAGVSQSPRYKVAKRGQDVALRCDPISGHVSLFWYQQALGQGPEFLTYFQNEAQLDKSGLPSDRFFAERPEGSVSTLKIQRTQQEDSAVYLCASRGLLRGETQYFGPGTRLLVL.

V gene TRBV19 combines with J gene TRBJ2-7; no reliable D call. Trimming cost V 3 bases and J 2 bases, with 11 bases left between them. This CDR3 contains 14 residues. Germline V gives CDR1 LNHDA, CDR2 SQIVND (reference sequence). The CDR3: CASSIWPPTYEQYF. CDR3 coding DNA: TGTGCCAGTAGTATTTGGCCTCCTACCTACGAGCAGTACTTC.

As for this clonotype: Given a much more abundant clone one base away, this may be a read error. The CDR3 nucleotides read TGTGCCAGCGGTTACTCCGGGGCCGACAATTCACCCCTCCACTTT. Protein: CASGYSGADNSPLHF. The chain is built from TRBV6-5 and TRBJ1-6; tentatively, D is TRBD1 (5 bases). Per the germline V gene, CDR1 is MNHEY and CDR2 is SVGAGI. The length of the CDR3 is 15 residues.

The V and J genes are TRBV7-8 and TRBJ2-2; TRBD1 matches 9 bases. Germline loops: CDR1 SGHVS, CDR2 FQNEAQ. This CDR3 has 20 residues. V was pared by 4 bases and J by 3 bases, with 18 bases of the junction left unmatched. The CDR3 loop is CASSSVRDRVFRGDTGELFF. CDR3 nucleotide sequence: TGTGCCAGCAGCTCTGTCCGGGACAGGGTTTTTCGGGGGGACACCGGGGAGCTGTTTTTT.

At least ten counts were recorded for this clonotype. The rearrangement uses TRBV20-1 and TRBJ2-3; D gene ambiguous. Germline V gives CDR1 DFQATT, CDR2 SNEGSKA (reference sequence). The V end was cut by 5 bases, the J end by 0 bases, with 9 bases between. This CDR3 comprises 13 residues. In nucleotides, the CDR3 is TGCAGTGCTCGATCGACTAGCACAGATACGCAGTATTTT. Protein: CSARSTSTDTQYF.